This passage covers 3 T cell receptor beta chains from one sample sequenced in a study of CD8+ T cells in alopecia areata. RNA extraction and reverse transcription yielded cDNA as sequencing template. Produced via immunoSEQ multiplex PCR; TCRdb's table is partial and in-frame only. The sample lists hundreds of thousands of clones; about 60% were seen once. The sample consisted of CD4+ T cells sorted from blood, taken at week 0. The source of these receptors is a human donor with alopecia areata.

The chain links TRBV7-9 to TRBJ2-6, with TRBD2 as a possible D gene (5 bases). This CDR3 is built from 17 residues. V lost 0 bases, J lost 2 bases, and 11 bases lay in between. Per the germline V gene, CDR1 is SEHNR and CDR2 is FQNEAQ (reference sequence). The CDR3 sequence is CASSLAAGVAGANVLTF. The CDR3 DNA follows: TGTGCCAGCAGCTTAGCGGCCGGGGTAGCTGGGGCCAACGTCCTGACTTTC.

The genes are TRBV9 and TRBJ1-5; the D gene is possibly TRBD1 (6 bases). The CDR3 consists of 19 residues. V shed 3 bases and J shed 2 bases, with 24 bases lying between them. Germline CDR1 reads SGDLS; CDR2 reads YYNGEE. CDR3: CASSDSRGESIHGNQPQHF. CDR3 bases: TGTGCCAGCAGCGACTCGAGGGGGGAAAGCATACACGGCAATCAGCCCCAGCATTTT.

V gene TRBV7-9 combines with J gene TRBJ1-2; D not certain. Germline lookup yields CDR1 SEHNR and CDR2 FQNEAQ (reference sequence). This CDR3 is 12 amino acids long. The V gene lost 5 bases and the J gene lost 7 bases, with 11 bases spanning the gap. The CDR3 DNA follows: TGTGCCAGCAGCGCCTGGCCGGGTGGCTACACCTTC. Its protein is CASSAWPGGYTF.